A single sample gave rise to the 15 T cell receptor beta chains below, sequenced in a study of blood T cell repertoires in COVID-19. Method: immunoSEQ multiplex PCR; TCRdb's copy keeps in-frame clones and lacks some. The profile shows about 250,000 clones, approximately 84% of them singletons. The specimen was PBMCs or T cells enriched from blood (not recorded which). These receptor sequences come from a man in his forties who had recovered from COVID-19.

This clone was seen just once. The genes are TRBV6-1 and TRBJ2-2, with TRBD1 matching over 8 bases. The V segment lost 2 bases and the J segment 7 bases; nucleotides outside the gene matches: 6. From germline, CDR1 is MNHNS and CDR2 SASEGT. The CDR3 extends over 15 amino acids. The CDR3 protein is CASSEQGAQGGELFF. CDR3 bases: TGTGCCAGCAGTGAACAGGGGGCGCAGGGCGGGGAGCTGTTTTTT.

The chain uses TRBV6-4 and TRBJ2-1; 8 nucleotides line up with TRBD2. V trimming: 0 bases; J trimming: 4 bases; junction bases outside the gene matches: 2. This CDR3 is 15 amino acids long. Germline lookup yields CDR1 MRHNA and CDR2 SNTAGT. The CDR3 region is CASSDSLAEYNEQFF. CDR3 nucleotide sequence: TGTGCCAGCAGTGACTCACTAGCGGAGTACAATGAGCAGTTCTTC.

The sample holds one count of this clone. The chain joins TRBV7-8 to TRBJ1-1; unclear D gene. The CDR3 contains 14 residues. From germline, CDR1 is SGHVS and CDR2 FQNEAQ. Trimming stripped 4 bases from V and 0 bases from J, with 9 bases between. Written as DNA, the CDR3 is TGTGCCAGCAGCTCAAGCATATTGAACACTGAAGCTTTCTTT. This translates into CASSSSILNTEAFF.

There are a few counts of this clone. The V and J genes are TRBV5-1 and TRBJ2-5, with D possibly being TRBD2 (6 bases). The CDR3 runs 15 residues. Germline-derived CDR1 and CDR2 are SGHRS and YFSETQ. Between the trimmed V and J ends, which lost 0 bases and 3 bases, there was a span of 12 bases. CDR3 in amino acids: CASSLAGASEETQYF. CDR3 DNA sequence: TGCGCCAGCAGCTTGGCAGGCGCTAGCGAAGAGACCCAGTACTTC.

This rearrangement joins TRBV6-4 to TRBJ2-1, with D perhaps TRBD1 (6 bases). The CDR3 is made up of 13 amino acids. V dropped 6 bases and J dropped 6 bases, with 12 bases sitting between them. CDR1 and CDR2 from the germline V gene are MRHNA and SNTAGT. CDR3 DNA sequence: TGTGCCAGCAGACAGGGACCCTTCAATGAGCAGTTCTTC. Its protein is CASRQGPFNEQFF.

The V and J genes are TRBV29-1 and TRBJ2-1; 8 bases agree with TRBD2. Germline V gene sequence: CDR1 SQVTM, CDR2 ANQGSEA. V was pared by 3 bases and J by 6 bases, with 16 bases of the junction left unmatched. The CDR3 spans 17 residues. The CDR3 loop is CSVDGSSSSGRFNEQFF. DNA of the CDR3: TGCAGCGTTGACGGCTCGTCGTCTAGCGGGCGTTTCAATGAGCAGTTCTTC.

The rearrangement uses TRBV5-4 and TRBJ2-2; tentative D call: TRBD2 (5 bases). V was cut by 10 bases and J by 4 bases, with 17 bases left in between. The CDR3 totals 14 residues. Germline CDR1 and CDR2: SGHNT and YYREEE (reference sequence). The CDR3 DNA follows: TGTGCCTACGGTCCGGGGTTGGGCACCGGGGAGCTGTTTTTT. This codes for CAYGPGLGTGELFF.

The CDR3 region is CASSQWGLNTEAFF. For the CDR3, the DNA is TGTGCCAGCAGCCAATGGGGCCTCAACACTGAAGCTTTCTTT. The chain uses TRBV7-9 and TRBJ1-1, with D possibly being TRBD1 (5 bases). V lost 5 bases, J lost 2 bases, and 12 bases lay in between. CDR1 is SEHNR and CDR2 is FQNEAQ in the germline V gene (reference sequence). CDR3 size: 14 residues. The full variable domain, completed using reference TRBV7-9 and TRBJ1-1, is DTGVSQNPRHKITKRGQNVTFRCDPISEHNRLYWYRQTLGQGPEFLTYFQNEAQLEKSRLLSDRFSAERPKGSFSTLEIQRTEQGDSAMYLCASSQWGLNTEAFFGQGTRLTVV.

J is TRBJ2-5 and V is TRBV13; 9 nucleotides line up with TRBD2. The CDR3 has 16 residues. The germline CDR1 and CDR2 sequences are PRHDT and FYEKMQ (reference sequence). The junction had 5 bases not matched to a gene; V was cut back by 2 bases and J by 1 base. The CDR3 DNA reads as TGTGCCAGCAGCTTATATGCTAGCGGGACCCAAGAGACCCAGTACTTC. Translated: CASSLYASGTQETQYF.

This clone came up once. V is TRBV28 and J is TRBJ2-2; TRBD2 matches at 11 bases. The CDR3 totals 16 residues. V trimming: 7 bases; J trimming: 3 bases; junction bases outside the gene matches: 7. Germline V lookup: CDR1 MDHEN, CDR2 SYDVKM. The CDR3, as DNA: TGTGCCAGCACCTATAGCGGGGGGGCGGACACCGGGGAGCTGTTTTTT. Its protein product is CASTYSGGADTGELFF.

This sequence joins TRBV9 and TRBJ1-2; TRBD1 might be the D (5 bases). V was pared by 2 bases and J by 4 bases, with 21 bases between. This CDR3 spans 17 amino acids. CDR1 SGDLS and CDR2 YYNGEE come from the germline V gene. DNA of the CDR3: TGTGCCAGCAGCGTTGGTGGGGCGGGGGACTTAACCTATGGCTACACCTTC. Translated, it gives CASSVGGAGDLTYGYTF.

The chain couples TRBV4-3 to TRBJ2-1; tentative D call: TRBD1 (5 bases). Germline values: CDR1 LGHNA, CDR2 YSLEER. The V and J ends lost 0 bases and 1 base respectively, with 7 bases between them. The CDR3 runs to 15 residues. CDR3 sequence: CASSQDRGSYNEQFF. The CDR3 region has the DNA TGCGCCAGCAGCCAAGATAGGGGATCCTACAATGAGCAGTTCTTC.

The V gene is TRBV5-4, the J gene TRBJ2-5, with D perhaps TRBD2 (5 bases). CDR1 SGHNT and CDR2 YYREEE come from the germline V gene (reference sequence). The CDR3 length is 15 residues. Trimming took 0 bases from V and 4 from J, leaving 13 bases between them. The CDR3 DNA follows: TGTGCCAGCAGCTTGGCCCTAGCTGTCGGAGAGACCCAGTACTTC. Protein product: CASSLALAVGETQYF.

The CDR3 region has the DNA TGTGCCAGCAGTCCGGACATGACAGAAAAAGCTTTCTTT. Its translation is CASSPDMTEKAFF. This sequence joins TRBV12-3 or TRBV12-4 and TRBJ1-1; D might be TRBD1 (5 bases). This CDR3 is built from 13 residues. V gave up 5 bases and J gave up 9 bases, with 16 bases separating them.

The rearrangement uses TRBV5-1 and TRBJ2-7; 7 bases are a match to TRBD1. Germline-derived CDR1 and CDR2 are SGHRS and YFSETQ. V shed 4 bases and J 6 bases; nucleotides not matched to a gene: 7. CDR3 length: 13 residues. The DNA for the CDR3 is TGCGCCAGCAGCAACAGACAGGGATCCGAGCAGTACTTC. Encoded protein: CASSNRQGSEQYF.